This T cell receptor beta chain derives from a study of shared clonotypes between healthy human individuals. General observations from the study: It was observed that approximately 5% of naive CD4 clonotypes were shared across several donors. Large sequencing depth failed to make sorted-subset sequencing complete, rarefaction showed.

In regard to this clone: What it binds is unknown.

The assay was immunoSEQ multiplex PCR, and TCRdb's table has in-frame clones only and misses some. This sample has 2,500,000 or so clones; 85% to 95% occur once, and the top ten carry 0.14%. Per the germline V gene, CDR1 is SGHRS and CDR2 is YFSETQ. The CDR3 has 15 residues. The ends lost 5 bases at V and 4 bases at J; junction bases unmatched: 5. The donors, all of them Caucasian adults, lived in Nashville, Tennessee. The sequencing sample was made of naive CD4+ T cells sorted from blood. Subset: CD45RA+ positively selected. This clonotype was sampled from a man aged 18 to 35 in good health. V and J are TRBV5-1 and TRBJ2-2, with 10 nucleotides matching TRBD1. This CDR3 is CASRTGTGATGELFF. The DNA of the CDR3 is TGCGCCAGCAGAACCGGGACAGGGGCCACCGGGGAGCTGTTTTTT.